Included here is one T cell receptor beta chain sequence, with context. The antigen remains unidentified. The data originate from a study of CD8+ T cells in alopecia areata. General study findings and limits: Tissue-resident alphabeta T cells belonging to normal skin likewise get sequenced within scalp specimens. Possibly as an HLA-related effect, TCR sharing across patients appeared less clear than in mice. An increase in clonality over normal scalp was evident in lesional scalp, especially alopecia totalis/universalis.

cDNA reverse transcribed from extracted RNA served as the sequencing template. Profiling relied on immunoSEQ multiplex PCR, and the TCRdb table lists in-frame clones only, not all of them. The table records roughly 120,000 clones, roughly 68% of them present only once. Between the trimmed V and J ends, which lost 5 bases and 3 bases, there was a span of 11 bases. Germline V gene lookup returns CDR1 SEHNR and CDR2 FQNEAQ (reference sequence). The CDR3 spans 13 residues. T lymphocytes (CD4+ and CD8+) were sorted from PBMCs. The V gene is TRBV7-9, the J gene TRBJ2-7; tentatively, D is TRBD2 (6 bases). Sequencing was carried out using CD4+ T cells sorted from blood. The receptor was derived from a human donor in good health. DNA of the CDR3: TGTGCCAGCAGCCTCATGGGGGGCTACGAGCAGTACTTC. Protein product: CASSLMGGYEQYF.